This T cell receptor (beta chain) comes out of a study of PD-1 blockade in classical Hodgkin lymphoma. This CDR3 spans 12 amino acids. Trimming took 0 bases from V and 6 from J, leaving 3 bases between them. CDR1 WNHNN and CDR2 SYGVQD come from the germline V gene (reference sequence). As to this clone: What it recognizes is unknown.

Clones were sequenced by immunoSEQ multiplex PCR, and TCRdb holds only the in-frame ones, with some missing. The repertoire consists of 50,000 to 65,000 clones, with about 90% occurring once and the leading ten covering around 8.1%. Time point in this sample: cycle 4 day 1 (C4D1), after around six weeks of nivolumab. Each and every patient relapsed after autologous stem cell transplantation, and patients got differing brentuximab vedotin exposure. The study's findings and limits: By C4D1 there was a significant rise in CD4+ TCR diversity but not in CD8+ TCR diversity.

This sequence originates from a human donor with classical Hodgkin lymphoma. The J gene is TRBJ1-5, the V gene TRBV10-1; D is uncertain. The sample in question was peripheral blood mononuclear cells (PBMCs), obtained before the fourth cycle of nivolumab. DNA of the CDR3: TGCGCCAGCAGTGAGTCGACTCAGCCCCAGCATTTT. It is translated as CASSESTQPQHF.